This T cell receptor (beta chain) came from a study of blood T cell repertoires in COVID-19 (dated by TCRdb to 2020 to 2021). In terms of the full investigation: Samples covering the acute and convalescent phases of COVID-19 were provided by collaborators in the United States, Italy and Spain. The prospective study material was composed of cDNA or gDNA derived from T cells, B-cell-depleted T cells, or PBMCs. The repertoires were made available in a free public database intended to serve as a resource for research on the immune response to SARS-CoV-2. Samples were obtained from the ongoing ImmuneRACE study (first 160 participants) and from about 1,300 subjects provided by 6 global collaborators. Where available, HLA class I and class II types were taken from metadata supplied by the sample provider and were not determined by assay-based typing. The dataset comprised deeply sampled blood TCRbeta repertoires from subjects exposed to, actively infected with, or recovered from COVID-19. A de-identified subject ID, COVID-19 status, age in years and sex were almost always included in the sample metadata. General findings and caveats noted by the study authors: The amount of clinical and demographic metadata varied by source and participant and was provided uncurated.

To note about this clone: What this receptor recognizes is not known. Base-call qualities are not available, and no considerably larger clone is one nucleotide away.

The immunoSEQ Assay, a bias-controlled multiplex PCR, was used to amplify TCRbeta CDR3 regions from genomic DNA. The study's processing was this. Nucleated cell counts per sample were estimated from amplification of reference gene primers within the assay. Sequence reads were collapsed and filtered to measure the absolute abundance of every unique TCRbeta CDR3 rearrangement. For each sample, productive Simpson clonality was calculated as the square root of Simpson's diversity index across productive rearrangements. TCRdb's version of the immuneACCESS table is confined to in-frame rearrangements and falls short of the full clone set. An unresolved V gene accounts for under half of the shortfall where checked; the remainder is of unknown origin. V and J calls and clone size are those listed in that table; D and trimming were worked out from the DNA. Recorded for this sample are 120,000 to 150,000 clones; roughly four fifths of them occurred a single time. The ten largest clones capture roughly 4% of the sample.

V gives up 8 bases and J gives up 1 base, and the segment between their germline ends measures 15 bases. CDR1 and CDR2, per the germline V gene (reference sequence), are MNHEY and SMNVEV. Spanning cysteine to phenylalanine, the CDR3 consists of 15 amino acids. The CDR3 DNA has 45 bases and is translated from base 1. The collaborating institutions used their own protocols to collect whole blood in K2EDTA tubes. For TCRbeta analysis, collaborators shipped samples in one of three forms: frozen whole blood, isolated PBMCs, or DNA extracted from either of those sample types. The source of this sequence is a woman of 80 years or more with acute or convalescent COVID-19. The rearranged chain carries TRBV27 and TRBJ1-5; a confident D gene designation cannot be given. Sequencing was carried out using peripheral blood. The encoded CDR3 is CASGPGRASNQPQHF. In nucleotide form, the sequence is TGTGCCAGCGGTCCCGGGAGGGCAAGCAATCAGCCCCAGCATTTT.